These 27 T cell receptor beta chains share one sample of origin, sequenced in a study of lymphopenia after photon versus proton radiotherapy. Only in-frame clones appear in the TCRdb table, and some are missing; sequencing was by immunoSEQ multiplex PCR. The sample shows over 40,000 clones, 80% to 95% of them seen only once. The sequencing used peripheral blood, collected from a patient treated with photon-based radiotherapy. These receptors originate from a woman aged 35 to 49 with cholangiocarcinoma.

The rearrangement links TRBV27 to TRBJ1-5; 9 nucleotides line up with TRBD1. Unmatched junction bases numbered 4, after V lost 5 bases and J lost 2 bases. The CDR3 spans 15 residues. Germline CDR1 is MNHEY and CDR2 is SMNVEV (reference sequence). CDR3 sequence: CASSGQGLGNQPQHF. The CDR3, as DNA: TGTGCCAGCAGTGGACAGGGGTTGGGCAATCAGCCCCAGCATTTT.

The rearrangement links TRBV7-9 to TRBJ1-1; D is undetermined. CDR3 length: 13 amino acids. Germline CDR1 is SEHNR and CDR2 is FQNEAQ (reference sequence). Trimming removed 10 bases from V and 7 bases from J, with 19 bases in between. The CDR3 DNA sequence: TGTGCCATTGACCAGCTTTCCGGACTTGAAGCTTTCTTT. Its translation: CAIDQLSGLEAFF.

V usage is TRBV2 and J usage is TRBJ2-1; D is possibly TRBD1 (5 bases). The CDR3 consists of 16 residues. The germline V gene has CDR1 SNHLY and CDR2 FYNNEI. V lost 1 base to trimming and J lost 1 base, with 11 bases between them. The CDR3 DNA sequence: TGTGCCAGCAGTGAAGGGGGCCGCTTTTCCTACAATGAGCAGTTCTTC. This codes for CASSEGGRFSYNEQFF.

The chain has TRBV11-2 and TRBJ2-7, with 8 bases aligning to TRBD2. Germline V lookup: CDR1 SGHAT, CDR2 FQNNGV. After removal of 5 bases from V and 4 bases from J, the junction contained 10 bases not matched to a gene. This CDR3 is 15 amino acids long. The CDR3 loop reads CASSPEGLAGYEQYF. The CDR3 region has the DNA TGTGCCAGCAGCCCGGAAGGACTAGCTGGGTACGAGCAGTACTTC. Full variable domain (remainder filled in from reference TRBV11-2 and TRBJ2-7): EAGVAQSPRYKIIEKRQSVAFWCNPISGHATLYWYQQILGQGPKLLIQFQNNGVVDDSQLPKDRFSAERLKGVDSTLKIQPAKLEDSAVYLCASSPEGLAGYEQYFGPGTRLTVT.

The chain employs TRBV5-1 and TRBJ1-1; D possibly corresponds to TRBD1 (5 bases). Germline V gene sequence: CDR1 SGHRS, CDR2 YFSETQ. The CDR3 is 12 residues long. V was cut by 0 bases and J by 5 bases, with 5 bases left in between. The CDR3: CASSLEGTEAFF. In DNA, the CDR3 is TGCGCCAGCAGCTTGGAGGGGACTGAAGCTTTCTTT.

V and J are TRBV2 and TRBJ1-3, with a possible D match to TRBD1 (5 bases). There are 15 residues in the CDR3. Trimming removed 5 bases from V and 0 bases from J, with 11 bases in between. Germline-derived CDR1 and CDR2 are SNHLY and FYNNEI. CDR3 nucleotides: TGTGCCAGCAGTCTTACAGGCGGCTCTGGAAACACCATATATTTT. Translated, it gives CASSLTGGSGNTIYF.

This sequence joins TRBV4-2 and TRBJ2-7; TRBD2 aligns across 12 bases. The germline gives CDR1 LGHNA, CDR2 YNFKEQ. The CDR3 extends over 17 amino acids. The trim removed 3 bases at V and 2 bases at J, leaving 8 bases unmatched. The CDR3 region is CASSQAGLAGQAYEQYF. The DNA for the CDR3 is TGTGCCAGCAGCCAGGCTGGACTAGCGGGGCAGGCCTACGAGCAGTACTTC.

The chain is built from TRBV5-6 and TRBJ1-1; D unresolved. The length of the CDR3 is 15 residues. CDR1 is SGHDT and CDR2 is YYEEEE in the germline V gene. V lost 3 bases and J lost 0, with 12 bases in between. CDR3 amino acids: CASSWIRELNTEAFF. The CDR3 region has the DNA TGTGCCAGCAGCTGGATCCGGGAGTTGAACACTGAAGCTTTCTTT. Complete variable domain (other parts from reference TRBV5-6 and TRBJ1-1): DAGVTQSPTHLIKTRGQQVTLRCSPKSGHDTVSWYQQALGQGPQFIFQYYEEEERQRGNFPDRFSGHQFPNYSSELNVNALLLGDSALYLCASSWIRELNTEAFFGQGTRLTVV.

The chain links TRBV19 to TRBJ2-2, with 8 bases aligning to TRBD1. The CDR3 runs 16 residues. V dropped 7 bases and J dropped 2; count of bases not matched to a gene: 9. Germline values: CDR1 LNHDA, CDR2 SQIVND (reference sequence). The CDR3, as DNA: TGTGCCAGTACCCTAAGAGACAGGGGAAACACCGGGGAGCTGTTTTTT. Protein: CASTLRDRGNTGELFF.

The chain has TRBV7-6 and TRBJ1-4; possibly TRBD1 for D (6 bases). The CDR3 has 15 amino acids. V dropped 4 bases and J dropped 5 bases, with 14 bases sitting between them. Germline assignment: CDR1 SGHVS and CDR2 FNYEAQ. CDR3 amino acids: CASSSIGTPNEKLFF. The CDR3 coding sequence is TGTGCCAGCAGCTCGATCGGGACACCCAATGAAAAACTGTTTTTT.

CDR3 loop: CAITPSGIYEQYF. In DNA, the CDR3 is TGTGCCATAACCCCTAGCGGTATCTACGAGCAGTACTTC. V is TRBV30 and J is TRBJ2-7; 7 nucleotides line up with TRBD2. Germline CDR1 GTSNPN, CDR2 SVGIG (reference sequence). The CDR3 is 13 amino acids. After removal of 8 bases from V and 3 bases from J, the junction contained 10 bases not matched to a gene.

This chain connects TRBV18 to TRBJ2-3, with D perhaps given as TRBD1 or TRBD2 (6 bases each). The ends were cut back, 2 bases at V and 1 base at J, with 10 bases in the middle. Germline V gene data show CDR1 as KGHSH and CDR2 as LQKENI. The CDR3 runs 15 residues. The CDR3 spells CASSPGGQGTDTQYF. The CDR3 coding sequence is TGTGCCAGCTCACCAGGGGGGCAGGGCACAGATACGCAGTATTTT.

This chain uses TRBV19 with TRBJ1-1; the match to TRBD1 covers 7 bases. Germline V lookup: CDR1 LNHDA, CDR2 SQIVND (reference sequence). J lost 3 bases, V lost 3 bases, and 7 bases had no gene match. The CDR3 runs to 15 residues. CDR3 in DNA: TGTGCCAGTAGTATCATATCCGGGACAGACACTGAAGCTTTCTTT. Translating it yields CASSIISGTDTEAFF.

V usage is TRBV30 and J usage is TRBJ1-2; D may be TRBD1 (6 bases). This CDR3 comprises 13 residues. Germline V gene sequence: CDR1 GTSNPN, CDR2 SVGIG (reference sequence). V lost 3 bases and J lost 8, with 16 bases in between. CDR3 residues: CAWSHGAGAGYTF. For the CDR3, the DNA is TGTGCCTGGAGCCACGGGGCAGGGGCCGGCTACACCTTC.

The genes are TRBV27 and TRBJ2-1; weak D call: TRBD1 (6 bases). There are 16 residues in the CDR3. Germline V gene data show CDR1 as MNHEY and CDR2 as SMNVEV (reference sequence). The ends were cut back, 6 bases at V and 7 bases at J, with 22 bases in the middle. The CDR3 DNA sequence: TGTGCCAGCAGGCCAACCGGGACCACAAGGGGGAATGAGCAGTTCTTC. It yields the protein CASRPTGTTRGNEQFF.

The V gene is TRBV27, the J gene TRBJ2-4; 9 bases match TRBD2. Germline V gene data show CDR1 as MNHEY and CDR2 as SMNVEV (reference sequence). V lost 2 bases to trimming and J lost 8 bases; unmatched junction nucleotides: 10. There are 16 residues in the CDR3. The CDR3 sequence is CASSLAGGPRIDIQYF. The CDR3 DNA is TGTGCCAGCAGTTTAGCGGGAGGGCCTAGGATCGACATTCAGTACTTC.

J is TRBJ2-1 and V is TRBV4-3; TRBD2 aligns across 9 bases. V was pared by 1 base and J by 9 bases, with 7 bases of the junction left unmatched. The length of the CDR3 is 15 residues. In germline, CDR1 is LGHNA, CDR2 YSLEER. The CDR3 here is CASSQGRLAAAEQFF. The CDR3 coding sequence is TGCGCCAGCAGCCAAGGTCGACTAGCGGCGGCTGAGCAGTTCTTC.

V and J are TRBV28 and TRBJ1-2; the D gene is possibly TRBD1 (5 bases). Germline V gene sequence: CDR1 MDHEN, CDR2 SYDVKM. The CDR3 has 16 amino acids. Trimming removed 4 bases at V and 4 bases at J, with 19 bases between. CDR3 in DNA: TGTGCCAGCAGTTCCCCCCTTGGCCTGGGGGGCTATGGCTACACCTTC. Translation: CASSSPLGLGGYGYTF.

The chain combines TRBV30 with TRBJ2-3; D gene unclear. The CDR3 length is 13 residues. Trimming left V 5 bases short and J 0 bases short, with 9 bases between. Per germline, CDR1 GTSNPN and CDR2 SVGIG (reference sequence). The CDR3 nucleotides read TGTGCCTGGGAACTCATCAGCACAGATACGCAGTATTTT. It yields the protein CAWELISTDTQYF.

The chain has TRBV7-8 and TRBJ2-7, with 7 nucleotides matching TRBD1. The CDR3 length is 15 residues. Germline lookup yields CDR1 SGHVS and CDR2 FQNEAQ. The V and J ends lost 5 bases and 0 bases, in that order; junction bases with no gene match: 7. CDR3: CASSATGVSSYEQYF. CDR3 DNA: TGTGCCAGCAGCGCAACAGGGGTGAGCTCCTACGAGCAGTACTTC. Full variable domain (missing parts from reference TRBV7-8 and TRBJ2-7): GAGVSQSPRYKVAKRGQDVALRCDPISGHVSLFWYQQALGQGPEFLTYFQNEAQLDKSGLPSDRFFAERPEGSVSTLKIQRTQQEDSAVYLCASSATGVSSYEQYFGPGTRLTVT.

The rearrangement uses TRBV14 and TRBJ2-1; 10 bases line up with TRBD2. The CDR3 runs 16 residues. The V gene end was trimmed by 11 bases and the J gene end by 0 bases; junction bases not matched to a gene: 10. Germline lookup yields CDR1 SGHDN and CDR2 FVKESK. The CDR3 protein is CASKPLAGTSYNEQFF. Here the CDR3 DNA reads TGTGCCTCAAAACCACTAGCGGGGACCTCCTACAATGAGCAGTTCTTC. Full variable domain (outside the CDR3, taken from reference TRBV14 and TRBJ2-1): EAGVTQFPSHSVIEKGQTVTLRCDPISGHDNLYWYRRVMGKEIKFLLHFVKESKQDESGMPNNRFLAERTGGTYSTLKVQPAELEDSGVYFCASKPLAGTSYNEQFFGPGTRLTVL.

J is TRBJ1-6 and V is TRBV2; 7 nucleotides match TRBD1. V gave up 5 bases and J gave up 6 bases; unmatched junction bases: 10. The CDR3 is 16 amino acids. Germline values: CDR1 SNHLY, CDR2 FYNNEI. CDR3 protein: CASSPFATGINSPLHF. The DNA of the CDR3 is TGTGCCAGCAGTCCTTTCGCGACAGGGATTAATTCACCCCTCCACTTT. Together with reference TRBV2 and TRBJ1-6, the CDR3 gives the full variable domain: EPEVTQTPSHQVTQMGQEVILRCVPISNHLYFYWYRQILGQKVEFLVSFYNNEISEKSEIFDDQFSVERPDGSNFTLKIRSTKLEDSAMYFCASSPFATGINSPLHFGNGTRLTVT.

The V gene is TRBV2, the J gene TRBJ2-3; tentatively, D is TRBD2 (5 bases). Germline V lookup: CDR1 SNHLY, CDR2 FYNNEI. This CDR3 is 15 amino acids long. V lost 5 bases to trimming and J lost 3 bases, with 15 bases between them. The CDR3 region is CASSLDYGNTDTQYF. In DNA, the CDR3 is TGTGCCAGCAGTCTCGACTACGGGAATACAGATACGCAGTATTTT. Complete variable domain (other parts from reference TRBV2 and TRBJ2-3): EPEVTQTPSHQVTQMGQEVILRCVPISNHLYFYWYRQILGQKVEFLVSFYNNEISEKSEIFDDQFSVERPDGSNFTLKIRSTKLEDSAMYFCASSLDYGNTDTQYFGPGTRLTVL.

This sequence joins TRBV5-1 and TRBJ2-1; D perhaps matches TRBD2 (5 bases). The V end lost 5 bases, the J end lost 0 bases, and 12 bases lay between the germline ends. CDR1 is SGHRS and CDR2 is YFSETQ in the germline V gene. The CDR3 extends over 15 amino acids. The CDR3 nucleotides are TGCGCCAGCAGTGGACTGGCGCCCTCCTACAATGAGCAGTTCTTC. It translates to CASSGLAPSYNEQFF. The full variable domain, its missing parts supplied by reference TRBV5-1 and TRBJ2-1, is KAGVTQTPRYLIKTRGQQVTLSCSPISGHRSVSWYQQTPGQGLQFLFEYFSETQRNKGNFPGRFSGRQFSNSRSEMNVSTLELGDSALYLCASSGLAPSYNEQFFGPGTRLTVL.

CDR3 DNA sequence: TGTGCCAGCAGTTTTCGGACTGCCGGGCGTAGGGCCCAGCATTTT. It specifies CASSFRTAGRRAQHF. This chain links TRBV28 with TRBJ1-5; D is unresolved. V was clipped by 3 bases and J by 11 bases, with 20 bases between them. CDR3 length equals 15 residues. Germline V gene data show CDR1 as MDHEN and CDR2 as SYDVKM.

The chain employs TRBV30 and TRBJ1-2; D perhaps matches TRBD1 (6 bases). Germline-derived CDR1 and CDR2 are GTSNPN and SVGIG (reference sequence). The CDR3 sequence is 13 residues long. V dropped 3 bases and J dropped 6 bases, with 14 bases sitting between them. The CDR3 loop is CAWRTPGAHGYTF. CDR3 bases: TGTGCCTGGAGGACCCCAGGGGCCCATGGCTACACCTTC.

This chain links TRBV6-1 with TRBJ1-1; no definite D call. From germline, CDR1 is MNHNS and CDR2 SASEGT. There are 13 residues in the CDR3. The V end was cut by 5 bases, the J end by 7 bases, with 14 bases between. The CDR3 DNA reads TGTGCCAGCAGTCCGACGGGATACCTTGAAGCTTTCTTT. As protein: CASSPTGYLEAFF.